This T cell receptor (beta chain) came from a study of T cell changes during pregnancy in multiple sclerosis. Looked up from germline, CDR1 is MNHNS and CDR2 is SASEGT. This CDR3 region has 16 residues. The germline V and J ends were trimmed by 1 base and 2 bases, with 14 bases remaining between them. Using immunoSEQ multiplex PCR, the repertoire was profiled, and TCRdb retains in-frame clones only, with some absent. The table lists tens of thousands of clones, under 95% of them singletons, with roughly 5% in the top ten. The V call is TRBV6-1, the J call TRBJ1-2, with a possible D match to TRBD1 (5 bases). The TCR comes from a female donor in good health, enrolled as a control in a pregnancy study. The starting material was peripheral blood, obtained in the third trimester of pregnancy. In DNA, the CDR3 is TGTGCCAGCAGTGAAGTTTCACTTTCAGGGAACTATGGCTACACCTTC. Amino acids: CASSEVSLSGNYGYTF.